The T cell receptor (beta chain) described here comes from a study of vaccination effects on CD4 cells after COVID-19 (dated by TCRdb to the early 2020s). Describing the broader study: To identify antigen-specific CD4+ T cell clonotypes by their expansion, the ViraFEST assay first stimulated PBMC with viral peptide pools and then applied TCR sequencing. Across the study, the median time from the second dose to post-vaccine sampling was 72 days (range 14 to 241). Roughly 2.1 million PBMC per well were cultured in IMDM with around 5% human AB serum, 10 IU/ml IL-2 and gentamicin, plus 10 ug/ml peptides. SARS-CoV-2 spike-specific CD4+ TCR repertoires were compared before and after mRNA vaccination in COVID-19 convalescent patients and in infection-naive vaccine recipients. The full study included some 10 COVID-19 convalescent patients and a few SARS-CoV-2-naive healthy vaccine recipients. The Oncomine TCR Beta short-read assay on an Illumina iSeq 100 was used to sequence cultures from other donors in the study. General study outcomes and caveats: In healthy vaccine recipients, vaccine-induced clones were almost all SARS-CoV-2 mono-reactive, with only 1 of 255 cross-reactive with common cold coronaviruses. The study was limited by a small number of convalescent patients, and early post-infection timepoints were lacking. Both infection-induced and vaccine-induced clones contracted markedly at late post-vaccination timepoints, which is consistent with waning T cell responses.

The receptor library was made with the immunoSEQ multiplex PCR assay. TCR beta CDR3 sequencing was performed on DNA from the cultured, isolated CD4+ T cells. Per the authors' processing: Non-productive TCR sequences were removed and reads were trimmed to the CDR3 region, keeping CDR3s of at least 7 amino acids. The MANAFEST web app was used to pick out antigen-specific clonotypes by comparing their expansion in peptide wells with that in reference cultures. To be called positive, a clone needed expansion at FDR<0.05 compared with the reference and with all other wells, an odds ratio greater than 5, and a frequency greater than 0.1% in two replicate wells. A clonotype was called cross-reactive if it was significantly expanded both in SARS-CoV-2 spike wells and in at least one common cold coronavirus spike condition. CDR3 similarity was assessed by Levenshtein distance with the stringdist R package, and unrooted trees were built with ape in R 3.6.1. TCRdb re-hosts the immuneACCESS table, in-frame sequences only. Its copies lack some clones; in the studies checked, an unresolved V gene accounts for under half of them, and the cause for the rest is not known. That table supplies the V and J calls and clone size; D and trimming were determined from the DNA. In this sample the table shows 35,000 to 55,000 clones, about three quarters of which occur a single time. The top ten constitute roughly a tenth of the sample.

About this clone: Its antigen has not been determined. No qualities accompany the bases; no much larger clone lies one base away.

After roughly 11 days of culture, CD4+ T cells were isolated with the EasySep CD4+ T cell isolation kit. Each participant got two doses of an mRNA SARS-CoV-2 vaccine, either BNT162b2 or mRNA-1273. The absence of prior SARS-CoV-2 infection in healthy vaccine recipients was confirmed by negative nucleocapsid antibodies before and after vaccination. Half of the culture medium was replaced with fresh IL-2-containing medium on days 3 and 7. Unless noted otherwise, every peptide stimulation condition was cultured in triplicate wells. Using Ficoll-Paque Plus gradient centrifugation, PBMC were separated from whole blood and then either used fresh or cryopreserved at -140C. The QIAamp micro DNA kit was used to extract genomic DNA from the cultured CD4+ T cells. The germline V gene yields MNHEY for CDR1 and SVGAGI for CDR2. The CDR3 starts with the cysteine, ends with the phenylalanine, and has 14 residues. Kept here is only the CDR3 DNA, which spans 42 bases and is read in frame from base 1. V loses 6 bases at its end and J loses 3 bases; junction bases beyond the gene matches: 8.

The sequence is built from TRBV6-5 and TRBJ2-7; 7 bases in the middle match TRBD2. This sequence was found in a human donor who received a COVID-19 vaccine. The sequences come from CD4+ T cells from PBMCs cultured without peptide, collected after COVID-19 vaccination. At the DNA level, the sequence is TGTGCCAGCAGGGGCAGCGGGACTGGCTACGAGCAGTACTTC. Its coded protein is CASRGSGTGYEQYF.